This T cell receptor (beta chain) emerged from a study of blood T cell repertoires in COVID-19. On the study more broadly: The cDNA or gDNA used as material had been derived from T cells, B-cell-depleted T cells, or PBMCs.

This table comes from immunoSEQ multiplex PCR, and its TCRdb copy is limited to in-frame clones, with some not included. The sample carries roughly 400,000 clones, nearly 90% recorded once. The CDR3 has 16 residues. The germline CDR1 and CDR2 sequences are MRHNA and SNTAGT. After removal of 6 bases from V and 3 bases from J, the junction contained 9 bases not matched to a gene. All enrollees were about 18 to 90 years old and from 24 US areas. Cohort allocation depended upon clinical history that participants reported. The J gene is TRBJ2-3, the V gene TRBV6-4, with 10 bases identical to TRBD2. This TCR came from a woman between 18 and 29 years old who had been exposed to COVID-19. Sequenced material: PBMCs or T cells enriched from blood (not recorded which). Here the CDR3 reads CASRVVVAGGTDTQYF. DNA for the CDR3: TGTGCCAGCAGAGTGGTAGTAGCGGGAGGTACAGATACGCAGTATTTT.